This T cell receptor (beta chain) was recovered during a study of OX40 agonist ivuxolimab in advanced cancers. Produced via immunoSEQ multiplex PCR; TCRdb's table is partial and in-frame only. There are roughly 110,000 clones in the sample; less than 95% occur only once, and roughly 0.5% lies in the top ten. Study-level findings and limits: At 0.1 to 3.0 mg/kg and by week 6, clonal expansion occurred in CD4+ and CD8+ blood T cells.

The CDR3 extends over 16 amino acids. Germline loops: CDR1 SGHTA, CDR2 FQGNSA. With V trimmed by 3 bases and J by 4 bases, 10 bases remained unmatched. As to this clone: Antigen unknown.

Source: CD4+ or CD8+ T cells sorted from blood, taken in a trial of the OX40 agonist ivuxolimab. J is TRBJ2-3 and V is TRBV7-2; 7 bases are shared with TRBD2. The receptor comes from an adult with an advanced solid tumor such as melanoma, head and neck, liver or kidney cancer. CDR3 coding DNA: TGTGCCAGCAGCTTCCCTAGCGGAGCCGATTCAGATACGCAGTATTTT. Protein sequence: CASSFPSGADSDTQYF. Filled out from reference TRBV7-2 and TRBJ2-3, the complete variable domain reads GAGVSQSPSNKVTEKGKDVELRCDPISGHTALYWYRQSLGQGLEFLIYFQGNSAPDKSGLPSDRFSAERTGGSVSTLTIQRTQQEDSAVYLCASSFPSGADSDTQYFGPGTRLTVL.